The text below deals with one T cell receptor (beta chain). Its cognate antigen has yet to be identified. Sequence at one end of the junction differs from germline and may be a read error. This specimen belongs to a study of blood T cells in healthy people across ages (dated by TCRdb to the mid-2010s). Concerning the study at large: In model experiments, roughly one uniquely barcoded TCR beta cDNA molecule per two T cells was captured by template switching. The study analyzed two additional independent replicas of 1 million unique cDNA reads from the same blood draw for two donors, one aged 18 to 29 and one aged 80 or older. The study measured age-related changes in TCR beta repertoire diversity using deep sequencing normalized with unique cDNA molecular identifiers. Donors of different ages were randomly distributed across sequencing lanes to avoid experimental bias. Four age groups were formed from the donors: young (average 16 years), middle-aged (approximately 40), aged (62) and long-lived (82). What the study reported, not specific to this receptor: Observed TCR beta diversity correlated strongly with the percentage of naive T cells measured by flow cytometry. Because the CMV infection status of the donors was unknown, age-related changes in expanded clonotypes may potentially have been confounded. Estimates of total diversity from one million sequenced T cells were regarded as lower bounds and underestimates. Compared with the aged group, the long-lived group had more naive CD4+ T cells, fewer expanded clones and increased TCR diversity, a pattern suggesting age selection. As age increased, observed TCR beta diversity per million T cells dropped in a roughly linear way, and a significant reduction was already evident by age around 41. Bulk unsorted PBMC profiling prevented conclusive comparison of naive and antigen-experienced compartments.

Donors were roughly 40 systemically healthy Caucasian individuals from Russia aged 6 to 90 years. Around 10 milliliters of peripheral blood were collected from each donor into EDTA-treated Vacutainer tubes. Ficoll-Paque density-gradient centrifugation was used to isolate PBMCs, with at least 6.5 million per sample. Total RNA, at least 6 micrograms per sample, was extracted from PBMCs with Trizol reagent. For every donor, flow cytometry on a PBMC aliquot measured the percentage of naive CD45RAhigh/CD27high T cells. From its cysteine to its phenylalanine, the CDR3 spans 14 amino acids. The CDR3 DNA has 42 bases and is translated from base 1. The germline V gene specifies SGHTA as CDR1 and FQGNSA as CDR2. Receptor amplification or capture employed 5' RACE. The instrument was an Illumina HiSeq 2500. A second PCR of roughly 6 to 12 cycles was performed with a sample-barcoded 5' primer and a J-beta primer mix. A template-switch 5' adaptor carrying 12 random nucleotides introduced a unique molecular identifier onto each TCR beta cDNA molecule. Each sample yielded at least 2.5 million CDR3-containing paired-end reads. All of the RNA was converted into first-strand cDNA using the Mint cDNA synthesis kit, with a TRBC-specific oligonucleotide serving as the primer. After uracil-DNA glycosylase treatment, a first 18-cycle PCR used universal primers M1SS and BC2_uni_R on all cDNA. Regarding the original processing steps: For normalization, 1 million high-quality reads were randomly selected from each sample, with every read carrying a distinct molecular identifier. Reads with shared molecular identifiers were discarded instead of being binned into consensus sequences. MiTCR, with a Q25 quality threshold and the strictest error-elimination algorithm, was used for CDR3 identification, clonotype clustering and error correction. Lower-bound total TCR beta diversity was estimated with a nonparametric unseen species model using Euler transformation. Starting from the raw public reads, TCRdb applied fastp trimming at Q25, assembled clones with MiXCR and retained in-frame beta chains. Rows are combined by CDR3 protein, so each entry shows the most common genes and DNA. TCRdb assigned the V and J calls; the authors' analysis was not used. The sample records about 1,800,000 distinct CDR3 sequences, approximately 30% of which are singletons. The ten largest clonotypes hold roughly 8.2% of the sample.

The chain is made from TRBV7-2 and TRBJ2-5, with TRBD2 identical over 7 junction bases. The receptor was derived from a woman aged 25 to 39 in good health. Sequencing used blood. CDR3 loop: CAGSLAGRRETQYF. The bases are TGTGCCGGCAGCTTAGCCGGGAGGCGAGAGACCCAGTACTTC.